One sample yielded the 15 T cell receptor beta chains listed below, sequenced in a study of beta chain features in type 1 diabetes. Study-level points and caveats: People with Type 1 diabetes carried modestly yet significantly shorter TCRB CDR3s in all four CD4+ subsets.

Their antigen targets remain unknown. Since all of the isolated RNA was reverse transcribed, expressed TCRB transcripts were what got sequenced. Only in-frame clones appear in the TCRdb table, and some are missing; sequencing was by immunoSEQ multiplex PCR. The table includes some 640,000 clones, 11% to 15% detected once. The sequencing input was naive CD4+ T cells from blood. The receptors stem from a young man with type 1 diabetes.

This clone turned up a few times. This chain uses TRBV5-4 with TRBJ1-4; 9 positions agree with TRBD1. The CDR3 loop spans 14 amino acids. V lost 0 bases and J lost 9; bases outside the gene matches: 3. Germline-derived CDR1 and CDR2 are SGHNT and YYREEE (reference sequence). DNA for the CDR3: TGTGCCAGCAGCTTGGGGGACAGGGCTAAAAAACTGTTTTTT. Translated: CASSLGDRAKKLFF.

The rearrangement uses TRBV7-9 and TRBJ2-7; 11 bases fit TRBD2. V shed 1 base, J shed 3 bases, and the junction held 5 bases outside the gene matches. The CDR3 extends over 16 amino acids. Looked up from germline, CDR1 is SEHNR and CDR2 is FQNEAQ (reference sequence). The CDR3: CASSLGGTSGGYEQYF. The CDR3 DNA reads TGTGCCAGCAGCTTAGGAGGGACTAGCGGTGGCTACGAGCAGTACTTC.

This clone has only a few counts. This chain links TRBV7-9 with TRBJ2-7; 8 positions agree with TRBD2. The CDR3 sequence is 16 residues long. Germline assignment: CDR1 SEHNR and CDR2 FQNEAQ (reference sequence). Losses at the gene ends were 0 bases for V and 2 bases for J; bases not matched to a gene: 6. CDR3 loop: CASSLAPGLGTYEQYF. The CDR3 DNA sequence: TGTGCCAGCAGCTTAGCGCCGGGACTAGGAACCTACGAGCAGTACTTC.

This clone was found a few times. This rearrangement joins TRBV10-2 to TRBJ2-7, with TRBD2 matching 9 bases. The ends lost 8 bases at V and 3 bases at J; junction bases unmatched: 8. This CDR3 comprises 14 residues. Germline-derived CDR1 and CDR2 are WSHSY and SAAADI. The CDR3 region is CASGGLAGIYEQYF. CDR3 nucleotides: TGCGCCAGCGGCGGGCTAGCGGGGATCTACGAGCAGTACTTC.

Only a few counts were recorded for this clone. This CDR3 is also generated by other DNA sequences in the sample. The V gene is TRBV7-2, the J gene TRBJ2-7; D is unclear. This CDR3 is 13 amino acids long. In germline, CDR1 is SGHTA, CDR2 FQGNSA. Trimming pared 4 bases from V and 6 bases from J, leaving 13 bases between. This CDR3 reads CASSSSASGEQYF. CDR3 bases: TGTGCCAGCAGCTCATCGGCTAGTGGCGAGCAGTACTTC.

The rearrangement uses TRBV28 and TRBJ1-5; D is unclear. This CDR3 has 13 residues. V was cut by 1 base and J by 7 bases, with 8 bases left in between. Germline V gene lookup returns CDR1 MDHEN and CDR2 SYDVKM. The CDR3 protein is CASSLSLKQPQHF. CDR3 DNA sequence: TGTGCCAGCAGTTTATCCTTAAAACAGCCCCAGCATTTT.

The sample holds a few counts of this clone. This sequence joins TRBV4-1 and TRBJ1-2, with a tentative D call TRBD1 (5 bases). CDR3 length: 13 amino acids. V dropped 4 bases and J dropped 4 bases, with 10 bases sitting between them. Germline-derived CDR1 and CDR2 are MGHRA and YSYEKL. CDR3 in amino acids: CASSPQGSYGYTF. The CDR3 coding sequence is TGCGCCAGCAGCCCGCAGGGTAGCTATGGCTACACCTTC.

In this sample, this clone turned up a few times. The rearrangement joins TRBV2 to TRBJ2-2; D may be TRBD2 (6 bases). CDR1 is SNHLY, CDR2 FYNNEI, per germline. The CDR3 consists of 14 residues. V dropped 6 bases and J dropped 7 bases, with 15 bases sitting between them. The DNA of the CDR3 is TGTGCCAGCAGCACAGGACTATCTAGCGGGGAGCTGTTTTTT. As protein: CASSTGLSSGELFF.

This clone was observed a few times. The same CDR3 can be traced to other DNA sequences in this sample. The chain recombines TRBV29-1 with TRBJ1-5; TRBD1 is a possible D gene (5 bases). The ends were cut back, 4 bases at V and 2 bases at J, with 9 bases in the middle. This CDR3 has 13 amino acids. CDR1 is SQVTM, CDR2 ANQGSEA, per germline. CDR3 coding DNA: TGCAGCGTTGCTTCGGGGGGCAATCAGCCCCAGCATTTT. Translating gives CSVASGGNQPQHF.

The CDR3 sequence is CSVTQGAISTDTQYF. In nucleotides, the CDR3 is TGCAGCGTTACACAGGGGGCGATTAGCACAGATACGCAGTATTTT. This sequence joins TRBV29-1 and TRBJ2-3; 9 bases are a match to TRBD1. With 5 bases clipped from V and 0 bases from J, the junction kept 6 bases outside the gene matches. Germline V gene lookup returns CDR1 SQVTM and CDR2 ANQGSEA. The CDR3 consists of 15 residues.

This clone has just a few counts. This chain joins TRBV11-2 and TRBJ1-1; D might be TRBD1 (5 bases). The CDR3 has 13 residues. V lost 5 bases and J lost 1, with 8 bases in between. CDR1 SGHAT and CDR2 FQNNGV come from the germline V gene. The CDR3 DNA reads TGTGCCAGCAGCCTGAGGGGGAACACTGAAGCTTTCTTT. It is translated as CASSLRGNTEAFF.

There are a few counts of this clone. The J gene is TRBJ2-3, the V gene TRBV18; possibly TRBD1 for D (6 bases). Trimming shortened V by 3 bases and J by 3 bases, and 10 bases separated the two germline ends. The CDR3 runs to 14 residues. CDR1 is KGHSH and CDR2 is LQKENI in the germline V gene. CDR3 loop: CASSPSTGTDTQYF. DNA of the CDR3: TGTGCCAGCTCACCGAGCACAGGGACAGATACGCAGTATTTT.

This clone was picked up a small number of times. The gene calls are TRBV9 and TRBJ2-1, with 7 bases matching TRBD1. Germline CDR1 SGDLS, CDR2 YYNGEE. This CDR3 spans 16 amino acids. With V trimmed by 0 bases and J by 0 bases, 3 bases remained unmatched. The CDR3 spells CASSVVGDSSYNEQFF. The CDR3 DNA reads TGTGCCAGCAGCGTAGTGGGGGACAGCTCCTACAATGAGCAGTTCTTC.

The chain joins TRBV2 to TRBJ1-5; a possible D gene is TRBD1 (5 bases). The CDR3 is 16 amino acids. V was cut by 6 bases and J by 7 bases, with 22 bases left in between. Germline-derived CDR1 and CDR2 are SNHLY and FYNNEI. CDR3 protein: CASSQFDRYGGQPQHF. As DNA, the CDR3 is TGTGCCAGCAGCCAATTCGACCGATACGGGGGGCAGCCCCAGCATTTT.

This clone was detected only a few times. V is TRBV7-2 and J is TRBJ2-3; either TRBD1 or TRBD2 may fit D (6 bases each). The CDR3 length is 15 residues. The V and J ends lost 5 bases and 4 bases respectively, with 16 bases between them. Germline loops: CDR1 SGHTA, CDR2 FQGNSA. Here the CDR3 DNA reads TGTGCCAGCAGCCTCTTCGGGGGCGAAGCAGATACGCAGTATTTT. Protein: CASSLFGGEADTQYF.